These 18 T cell receptor beta chains were sequenced from one sample in a study of cytomegalovirus exposure and HLA in healthy donors. The primer mix had 60 Vbeta and 13 Jbeta primers. Profiled with immunoSEQ multiplex PCR; TCRdb holds only in-frame clones, not every one. Among some 150,000 clones, approximately 80% were seen once, and the ten largest hold approximately 4%. Sequences were obtained from PBMCs. Receptors originate from a young man in good health and CMV-seronegative.

The genes are TRBV30 and TRBJ1-5, with a tentative D call TRBD1 (6 bases). The germline V and J ends were trimmed by 4 bases and 6 bases, with 13 bases remaining between them. The germline CDR1 and CDR2 sequences are GTSNPN and SVGIG (reference sequence). The CDR3 contains 13 residues. In DNA form, the CDR3 reads TGTGCCTGGAATACAGGGAACAGTCAGCCCCAGCATTTT. It codes for CAWNTGNSQPQHF.

The chain uses TRBV5-1 and TRBJ2-7; a weak D match, TRBD1 (5 bases). The ends were cut back, 4 bases at V and 0 bases at J, with 11 bases in the middle. The CDR3 runs 14 residues. CDR1 SGHRS and CDR2 YFSETQ come from the germline V gene. The chain's CDR3 is CASSVADTSYEQYF. CDR3 sequence (DNA): TGCGCCAGCAGCGTCGCGGACACCTCCTACGAGCAGTACTTC.

The chain links TRBV11-3 to TRBJ2-6; a possible D gene is TRBD2 (5 bases). V lost 1 base and J 2 bases, leaving 9 bases between the germline ends. The CDR3 extends over 16 amino acids. Germline V CDR1 and CDR2: SGHNT, YENEEA. The CDR3 bases are TGTGCCAGCAGCTTAGCGTTCGGGGCTGGGGCCAACGTCCTGACTTTC. This gives the protein CASSLAFGAGANVLTF. The whole variable domain, remainder taken from reference TRBV11-3 and TRBJ2-6, is EAGVVQSPRYKIIEKKQPVAFWCNPISGHNTLYWYLQNLGQGPELLIRYENEEAVDDSQLPKDRFSAERLKGVDSTLKIQPAELGDSAVYLCASSLAFGAGANVLTFGAGSRLTVL.

V usage is TRBV28 and J usage is TRBJ1-5; D unresolved. Germline V gene lookup returns CDR1 MDHEN and CDR2 SYDVKM. CDR3 length equals 15 residues. Trimming shortened V by 6 bases and J by 0 bases, and 12 bases separated the two germline ends. CDR3 region: CASSLGFFSNQPQHF. The CDR3 nucleotides are TGTGCCAGCAGCCTAGGATTCTTTAGCAATCAGCCCCAGCATTTT. Full variable domain (rest looked up from reference TRBV28 and TRBJ1-5): DVKVTQSSRYLVKRTGEKVFLECVQDMDHENMFWYRQDPGLGLRLIYFSYDVKMKEKGDIPEGYSVSREKKERFSLILESASTNQTSMYLCASSLGFFSNQPQHFGDGTRLSIL.

The chain recombines TRBV28 with TRBJ2-3; the D gene is possibly TRBD1 (5 bases). Between the trimmed V and J ends, which lost 4 bases and 2 bases, there was a span of 13 bases. The CDR3 spans 15 residues. Germline CDR1 reads MDHEN; CDR2 reads SYDVKM. DNA of the CDR3: TGTGCCAGCAGTTATACAGGAACCTTCACAGATACGCAGTATTTT. It is translated as CASSYTGTFTDTQYF. The full variable domain, completed using reference TRBV28 and TRBJ2-3, is DVKVTQSSRYLVKRTGEKVFLECVQDMDHENMFWYRQDPGLGLRLIYFSYDVKMKEKGDIPEGYSVSREKKERFSLILESASTNQTSMYLCASSYTGTFTDTQYFGPGTRLTVL.

The count of this clone is one. The chain joins TRBV5-6 to TRBJ1-2, with D uncertain. The ends were cut back, 0 bases at V and 5 bases at J, with 17 bases in the middle. The CDR3 contains 16 residues. Germline-derived CDR1 and CDR2 are SGHDT and YYEEEE. The CDR3 sequence is CASSLVPGVGRYGYTF. The CDR3 region has the DNA TGTGCCAGCAGCTTGGTCCCCGGAGTGGGGAGGTATGGCTACACCTTC.

The chain combines TRBV6-1 with TRBJ2-6, with 9 positions matching TRBD1. V lost 5 bases to trimming and J lost 2 bases; unmatched junction nucleotides: 1. Germline V lookup: CDR1 MNHNS, CDR2 SASEGT. The CDR3 loop spans 15 amino acids. The CDR3 DNA is TGTGCCAGCAGTCGGACAGGGGCTGGGGCCAACGTCCTGACTTTC. Amino acids: CASSRTGAGANVLTF.

Notes on this clone: Other DNA variants within this sample encode the same CDR3. The chain couples TRBV18 to TRBJ1-4; perhaps TRBD1 as D (5 bases). Trimming cost V 0 bases and J 5 bases, with 13 bases left between them. CDR3 length: 16 residues. From germline, CDR1 is KGHSH and CDR2 LQKENI. Written as DNA, the CDR3 is TGTGCCAGCTCACCACCGTTGGCGGGACGGAATGAAAAACTGTTTTTT. It yields the protein CASSPPLAGRNEKLFF.

V is TRBV7-2 and J is TRBJ1-2; 9 bases map to TRBD1. The germline V gene encodes CDR1 SGHTA and CDR2 FQGNSA. The CDR3 consists of 17 residues. The V and J ends lost 5 bases and 6 bases, in that order; junction bases with no gene match: 16. The CDR3 sequence is CASSPWGGQGLGHGYTF. CDR3 in DNA: TGTGCCAGCAGCCCCTGGGGTGGACAGGGGTTAGGTCATGGCTACACCTTC. The full variable domain, rest sourced from reference TRBV7-2 and TRBJ1-2, is GAGVSQSPSNKVTEKGKDVELRCDPISGHTALYWYRQSLGQGLEFLIYFQGNSAPDKSGLPSDRFSAERTGGSVSTLTIQRTQQEDSAVYLCASSPWGGQGLGHGYTFGSGTRLTVV.

The chain uses TRBV6-5 and TRBJ1-5; D possibly corresponds to TRBD1 (6 bases). Germline CDR1 reads MNHEY; CDR2 reads SVGAGI. V was clipped by 0 bases and J by 7 bases, with 13 bases between them. This CDR3 spans 15 amino acids. The CDR3 coding sequence is TGTGCCAGCAGTTACTCCTCGGGCAGGGGCCAGCCCCAGCATTTT. Translation: CASSYSSGRGQPQHF.

This clone was found a few times. The chain employs TRBV4-1 and TRBJ1-5; D perhaps matches TRBD1 (5 bases). Germline V gene data show CDR1 as MGHRA and CDR2 as YSYEKL. The V end was cut by 0 bases, the J end by 4 bases, with 13 bases between. The CDR3 loop spans 16 amino acids. The CDR3 reads CASSQDYTGFNQPQHF. CDR3 nucleotides: TGCGCCAGCAGCCAAGATTATACAGGCTTTAATCAGCCCCAGCATTTT.

This chain links TRBV11-3 with TRBJ2-1, with 9 bases aligning to TRBD2. The CDR3 sequence is 15 residues long. Trimming at V came to 4 bases and at J to 3 bases, leaving 4 bases not matched to a gene. CDR1 is SGHNT and CDR2 is YENEEA in the germline V gene. CDR3 region: CASSYVSGGYNEQFF. The CDR3, as DNA: TGTGCCAGCAGCTACGTTAGCGGGGGCTACAATGAGCAGTTCTTC.

The chain is built from TRBV6-1 and TRBJ1-5, with 9 bases that match TRBD1. The CDR3 runs to 15 residues. Germline CDR1 and CDR2: MNHNS and SASEGT. The J segment lost 6 bases and the V segment lost 6 bases, leaving 9 bases of the junction unmatched. DNA of the CDR3: TGTGCCAGCAGGTTACAGGGGGCGCGCAGTCAGCCCCAGCATTTT. Translating gives CASRLQGARSQPQHF.

The chain joins TRBV12-5 to TRBJ2-7; 8 bases agree with TRBD2. The germline V gene encodes CDR1 LGHNT and CDR2 FRNRAP. The CDR3 sequence is 14 residues long. V lost 1 base, J lost 2 bases, and 1 base stayed unmatched. The chain's CDR3 is CASGLAGGAYEQYF. CDR3 coding DNA: TGTGCTAGTGGTTTGGCGGGGGGGGCCTACGAGCAGTACTTC.

The chain carries TRBV7-9 and TRBJ1-6, with a possible D match to TRBD1 (6 bases). The CDR3 contains 15 residues. Trimming removed 3 bases from V and 7 bases from J, with 13 bases in between. Germline V gene data show CDR1 as SEHNR and CDR2 as FQNEAQ (reference sequence). CDR3 in amino acids: CASSFLTGGNSPLHF. In DNA, the CDR3 is TGTGCCAGCAGCTTTCTGACTGGGGGCAATTCACCCCTCCACTTT. Complete variable domain (other parts from reference TRBV7-9 and TRBJ1-6): DTGVSQNPRHKITKRGQNVTFRCDPISEHNRLYWYRQTLGQGPEFLTYFQNEAQLEKSRLLSDRFSAERPKGSFSTLEIQRTEQGDSAMYLCASSFLTGGNSPLHFGNGTRLTVT.

V usage is TRBV14 and J usage is TRBJ2-5; D perhaps matches TRBD2 (5 bases). Germline V CDR1 and CDR2: SGHDN, FVKESK. This CDR3 has 14 amino acids. With 4 bases removed from V and 1 base from J, the gap between germline ends came to 10 bases. CDR3 residues: CASSPAGVQETQYF. CDR3 in DNA: TGTGCCAGCAGCCCTGCCGGGGTCCAAGAGACCCAGTACTTC. Variable domain in full (rest from reference TRBV14 and TRBJ2-5): EAGVTQFPSHSVIEKGQTVTLRCDPISGHDNLYWYRRVMGKEIKFLLHFVKESKQDESGMPNNRFLAERTGGTYSTLKVQPAELEDSGVYFCASSPAGVQETQYFGPGTRLLVL.

The chain uses TRBV6-1 and TRBJ2-7; a possible D gene is TRBD1 (6 bases). Germline CDR1 reads MNHNS; CDR2 reads SASEGT. The CDR3 consists of 14 residues. V shed 5 bases and J shed 0 bases, with 11 bases lying between them. The CDR3 is CASSRTVSSYEQYF. DNA of the CDR3: TGTGCCAGCAGTCGGACAGTTAGCTCCTACGAGCAGTACTTC.

V is TRBV7-6 and J is TRBJ1-1; D uncertain. Germline CDR1 is SGHVS and CDR2 is FNYEAQ. The CDR3 runs 13 residues. V was clipped by 5 bases and J by 4 bases, with 11 bases between them. The CDR3 protein is CASSPARITEAFF. CDR3 sequence (DNA): TGTGCCAGCAGCCCTGCGCGTATCACTGAAGCTTTCTTT.